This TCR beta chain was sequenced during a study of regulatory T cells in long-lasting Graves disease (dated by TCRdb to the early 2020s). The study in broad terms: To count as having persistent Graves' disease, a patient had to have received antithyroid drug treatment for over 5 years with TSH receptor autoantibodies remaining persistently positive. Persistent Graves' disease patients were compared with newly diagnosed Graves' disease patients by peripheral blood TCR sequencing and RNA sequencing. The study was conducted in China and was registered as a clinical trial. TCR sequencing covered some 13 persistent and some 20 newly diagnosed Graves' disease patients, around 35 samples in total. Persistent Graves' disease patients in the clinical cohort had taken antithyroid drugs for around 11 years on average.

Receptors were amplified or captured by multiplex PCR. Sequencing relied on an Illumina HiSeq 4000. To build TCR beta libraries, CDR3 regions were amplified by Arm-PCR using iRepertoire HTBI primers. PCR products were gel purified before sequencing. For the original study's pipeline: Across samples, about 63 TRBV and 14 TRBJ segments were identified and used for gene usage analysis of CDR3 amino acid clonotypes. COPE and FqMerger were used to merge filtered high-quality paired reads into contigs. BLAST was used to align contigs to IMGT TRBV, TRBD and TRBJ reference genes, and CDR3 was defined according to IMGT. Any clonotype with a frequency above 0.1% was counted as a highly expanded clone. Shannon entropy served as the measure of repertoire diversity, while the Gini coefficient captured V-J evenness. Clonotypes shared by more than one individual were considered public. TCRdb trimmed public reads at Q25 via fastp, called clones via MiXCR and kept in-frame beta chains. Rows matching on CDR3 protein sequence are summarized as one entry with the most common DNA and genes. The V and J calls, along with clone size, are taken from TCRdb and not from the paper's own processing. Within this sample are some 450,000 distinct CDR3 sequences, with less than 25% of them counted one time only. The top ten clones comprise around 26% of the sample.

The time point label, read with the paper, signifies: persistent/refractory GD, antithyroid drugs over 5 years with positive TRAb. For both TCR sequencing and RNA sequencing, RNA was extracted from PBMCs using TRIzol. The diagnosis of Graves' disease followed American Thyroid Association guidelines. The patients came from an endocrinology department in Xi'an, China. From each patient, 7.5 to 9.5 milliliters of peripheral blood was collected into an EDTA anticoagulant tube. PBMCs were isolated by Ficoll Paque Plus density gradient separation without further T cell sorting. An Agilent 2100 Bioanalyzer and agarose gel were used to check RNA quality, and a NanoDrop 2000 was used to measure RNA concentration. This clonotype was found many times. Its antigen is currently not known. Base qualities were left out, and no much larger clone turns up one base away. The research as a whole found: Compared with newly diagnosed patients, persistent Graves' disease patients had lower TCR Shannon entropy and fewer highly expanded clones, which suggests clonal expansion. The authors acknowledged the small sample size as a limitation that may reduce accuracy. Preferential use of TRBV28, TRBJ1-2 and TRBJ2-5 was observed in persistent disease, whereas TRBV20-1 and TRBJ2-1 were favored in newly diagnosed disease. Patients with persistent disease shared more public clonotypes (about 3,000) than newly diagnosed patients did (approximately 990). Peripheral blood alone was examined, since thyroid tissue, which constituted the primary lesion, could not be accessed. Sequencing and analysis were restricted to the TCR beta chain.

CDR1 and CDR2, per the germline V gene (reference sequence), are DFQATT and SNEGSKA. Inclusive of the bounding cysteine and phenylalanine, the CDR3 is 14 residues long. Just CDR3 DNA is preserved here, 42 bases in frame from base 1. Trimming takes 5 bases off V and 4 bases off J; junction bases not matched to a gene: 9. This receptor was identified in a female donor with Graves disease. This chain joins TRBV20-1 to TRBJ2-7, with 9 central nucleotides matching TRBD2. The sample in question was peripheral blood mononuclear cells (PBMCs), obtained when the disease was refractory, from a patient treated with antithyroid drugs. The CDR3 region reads CSAHTGREGYEQYF. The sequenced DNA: TGCAGTGCTCACACGGGGCGGGAGGGTTACGAGCAGTACTTC.